Listed below are T cell receptor beta chains from one sample, sequenced in a study of T-cell memory formation after mild COVID-19. TCRdb reanalysed the 5' RACE reads using MiXCR and keeps one entry per CDR3 protein. The sample holds roughly 500,000 distinct CDR3 sequences; over 20% are singletons and the top ten take under 15%. The sequencing input was PBMCs or a T cell subset sorted from them (not recorded which). All receptors derive from an adult woman who had mild COVID-19 (a few samples of this study predate the infection). Cell type and time point are not known. Both conserved end residues are part of each CDR3.

v_gene | CDR3aa
TRBV20-1 | CSASLGYEQYF
TRBV12-3/TRBV12-4 | CASIPTGGTGNTIYF
TRBV4-1 | CASSQPAGLAASSYNEQFF
TRBV9 | CASSVAPGELFF
TRBV7-3 | CASSLTSEGGHNEQFF
TRBV5-6 | CASSSPGRPHEDTQYF
TRBV12-3/TRBV12-4 | CASSSGQPNSPLHF
TRBV7-3 | CASSLGVGSYEQYF
TRBV7-3 | CASSPQGADNEQFF
TRBV27 | CASSTLWQGGNTEAFF
TRBV12-3/TRBV12-4 | CASNIGTARTDTQYF
TRBV12-3/TRBV12-4 | CASRTVSTSNEQFF
TRBV5-1 | CASSLAAGSGGTEAFF
TRBV4-1 | CASSDRPLNEQFF
TRBV7-2 | CASSPAVEQYF
TRBV7-8 | CASSLEARQGNYGYTF
TRBV18 | CASSPPSSGDNEQFF